Listed below are T cell receptor beta chains from one sample, sequenced in a study of CD8+ T cells in alopecia areata. Assay used: immunoSEQ multiplex PCR; TCRdb lists only in-frame clones, some missing. The sample has approximately 140,000 clones; about 85% are singletons. Sequencing used CD8+ T cells sorted from blood, obtained at week 4, from a patient treated with tofacitinib. These TCRs come from a human donor with alopecia areata. Each CDR3 is given with its conserved first and last residue. Fields, in order: V gene, J gene, CDR3 protein.

V: TRBV7-2
J: TRBJ2-3
CDR3: CASSFSGTSGDTQYF

V: TRBV27
J: TRBJ2-7
CDR3: CASSDPGRPYEEQYF

V: TRBV6-5
J: TRBJ1-2
CDR3: CASSHRGTYYGYTF

V: TRBV16
J: TRBJ1-2
CDR3: CASSHPGTGPNYGYTF

V: TRBV11-3
J: TRBJ2-7
CDR3: CASSTKPTGAHEQYF

V: TRBV7-6
J: TRBJ2-3
CDR3: CASSLVGEADTQYF

V: TRBV27
J: TRBJ1-2
CDR3: CASRYGGPSYGYTF

V: TRBV9
J: TRBJ1-1
CDR3: CASSGQGGEAFF

V: TRBV11-2
J: TRBJ2-5
CDR3: CASSLDRVPVGETQYF

V: TRBV29-1
J: TRBJ2-1
CDR3: CSGGTPTYNEQFF

V: TRBV19
J: TRBJ2-7
CDR3: CASSPGLIYEQYF

V: TRBV7-9
J: TRBJ2-7
CDR3: CASSASYEQYF

V: TRBV6-4
J: TRBJ2-1
CDR3: CASSGTSGSNEQFF

V: TRBV29-1
J: TRBJ1-1
CDR3: CSVGYPEAFF

V: TRBV30
J: TRBJ1-3
CDR3: CAWSPPNSGNTIYF

V: TRBV29-1
J: TRBJ2-1
CDR3: CSVQREYHGGDEQFF

V: TRBV30
J: TRBJ1-1
CDR3: CAWSVRGSNTEAFF

V: TRBV7-8
J: TRBJ2-3
CDR3: CASGLANRLAGGVDTQYF

V: TRBV5-4
J: TRBJ2-1
CDR3: CASSLTSGSRFEQFF

V: TRBV27
J: TRBJ2-1
CDR3: CASGPLRADEQFF

V: TRBV29-1
J: TRBJ2-5
CDR3: CSVLGVYQETQYF

V: TRBV5-4
J: TRBJ1-6
CDR3: CASSLSDRDSPLHF

V: TRBV4-1
J: TRBJ2-7
CDR3: CASSGDRSSYEQYF

V: TRBV6-5
J: TRBJ2-7
CDR3: CASSPSLSSEQYF

V: TRBV18
J: TRBJ1-5
CDR3: CASSPAGGGDSNQPQHF

V: TRBV5-5
J: TRBJ2-5
CDR3: CASSPGEGAGETQYF

V: TRBV20-1
J: TRBJ2-1
CDR3: CSARFYNEQFF

V: TRBV2
J: TRBJ2-3
CDR3: CASTTDTQYF

V: TRBV7-9
J: TRBJ2-3
CDR3: CASSPDSTDTQYF

V: TRBV9
J: TRBJ2-5
CDR3: CASSPGRPQETQYF

V: TRBV25-1
J: TRBJ1-1
CDR3: CASSEYANTEAFF

V: TRBV7-9
J: TRBJ2-1
CDR3: CASSPLGEQFF

V: TRBV14
J: TRBJ2-2
CDR3: CASSQYRDSYTGELFF

V: TRBV27
J: TRBJ2-7
CDR3: CASSLRMGEQYF

V: TRBV13
J: TRBJ1-1
CDR3: CASSLGLLERNTEAFF

V: TRBV29-1
J: TRBJ2-1
CDR3: CSVSGVGDILQGDEQFF

V: TRBV27
J: TRBJ1-2
CDR3: CASSFGANTDGYTF

V: TRBV9
J: TRBJ2-1
CDR3: CASSVGSHEQFF

V: TRBV6-5
J: TRBJ1-2
CDR3: CASSYSTGYGYTF

V: TRBV9
J: TRBJ2-3
CDR3: CASSQGQSPTDTQYF